The clone carrying this T cell receptor beta chain came up once. The sample belongs to a study of CD8 T cells in Susac syndrome. The CDR3 totals 16 residues. Between the trimmed V and J ends, which lost 0 bases and 0 bases, there was a span of 9 bases. The germline CDR1 and CDR2 sequences are LGHNA and YSLEER. Random hexamers were used to reverse transcribe an amount of about 0.45 to 1 ug RNA. TCRdb used MiXCR to reprocess the immunoSEQ multiplex PCR reads, holding one entry per CDR3 protein. The table has 80,000 to 95,000 distinct CDR3 sequences, 94% seen once. This TCR came from a human donor with Susac syndrome. Input material: CD8+ T cells from PBMCs. The rearrangement joins TRBV4-3 to TRBJ2-1; no reliable D call. CDR3 bases: TGCGCCAGCAGCCAAGATCAAGGAAGCTCCTACAATGAGCAGTTCTTC. Its protein product is CASSQDQGSSYNEQFF.